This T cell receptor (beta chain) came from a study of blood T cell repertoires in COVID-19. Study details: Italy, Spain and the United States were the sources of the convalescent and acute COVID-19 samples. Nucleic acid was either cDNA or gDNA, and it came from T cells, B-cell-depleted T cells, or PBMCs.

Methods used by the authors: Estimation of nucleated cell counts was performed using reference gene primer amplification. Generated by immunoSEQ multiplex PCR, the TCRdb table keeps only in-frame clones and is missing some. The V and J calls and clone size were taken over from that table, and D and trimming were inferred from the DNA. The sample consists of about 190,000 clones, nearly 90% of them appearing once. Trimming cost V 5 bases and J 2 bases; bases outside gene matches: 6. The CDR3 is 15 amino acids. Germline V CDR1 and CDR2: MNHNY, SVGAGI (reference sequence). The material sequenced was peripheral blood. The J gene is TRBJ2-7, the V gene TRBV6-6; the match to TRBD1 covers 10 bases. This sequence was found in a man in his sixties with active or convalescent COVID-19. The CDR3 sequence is CASSVPGQGTYEQYF. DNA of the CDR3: TGTGCCAGCAGTGTACCGGGACAGGGGACCTACGAGCAGTACTTC.